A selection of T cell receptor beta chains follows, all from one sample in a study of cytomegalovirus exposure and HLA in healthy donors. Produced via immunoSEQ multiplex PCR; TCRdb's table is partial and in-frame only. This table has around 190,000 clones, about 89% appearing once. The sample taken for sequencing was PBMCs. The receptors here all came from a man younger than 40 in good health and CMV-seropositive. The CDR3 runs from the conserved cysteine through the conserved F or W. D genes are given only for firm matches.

cdr3_aa: CASSLGLAGRIGDTQYF; v_call: TRBV5-1; d_call: TRBD2
cdr3_aa: CASSQDEARDTQYF; v_call: TRBV4-1; d_call: -
cdr3_aa: CASSSDRGGDYGYTF; v_call: TRBV14; d_call: TRBD1
cdr3_aa: CASSPGTGPGENEKLFF; v_call: TRBV7-9; d_call: TRBD1
cdr3_aa: CASARENSGNTIYF; v_call: TRBV5-1; d_call: -
cdr3_aa: CASSLSPDSTPLYEQYF; v_call: TRBV7-6; d_call: -
cdr3_aa: CASSRQGHLTDTQYF; v_call: TRBV28; d_call: TRBD1
cdr3_aa: CASSLTGTLDSTGELFF; v_call: TRBV5-1; d_call: -
cdr3_aa: CATSRDEIAADTQYF; v_call: TRBV15; d_call: -
cdr3_aa: CASSLSGTPSSYEQYF; v_call: TRBV5-1; d_call: -
cdr3_aa: CSVLGGSHTEAFF; v_call: TRBV29-1; d_call: -
cdr3_aa: CASSLRLGDGEQFF; v_call: TRBV4-1; d_call: -
cdr3_aa: CASSLLGGGEQYF; v_call: TRBV7-3; d_call: -
cdr3_aa: CASSLYAGVEGGYTF; v_call: TRBV28; d_call: -
cdr3_aa: CASSGLQGPEAFF; v_call: TRBV9; d_call: -
cdr3_aa: CASSPSSGNTIYF; v_call: TRBV7-9; d_call: -
cdr3_aa: CASSLGSATGGTGYTF; v_call: TRBV5-1; d_call: TRBD1
cdr3_aa: CASSTRGLGSYEQYF; v_call: TRBV7-8; d_call: TRBD2
cdr3_aa: CASSVGTVNEKLFF; v_call: TRBV9; d_call: TRBD1
cdr3_aa: CASSYSIGQPAPQHF; v_call: TRBV6-8; d_call: -
cdr3_aa: CASSEDGLNTEAFF; v_call: TRBV6-1; d_call: -
cdr3_aa: CASSPQPGQGINYEQYF; v_call: TRBV9; d_call: TRBD1
cdr3_aa: CASLDGAYGYTF; v_call: TRBV19; d_call: -
cdr3_aa: CASSLSVPDTQYF; v_call: TRBV7-3; d_call: -
cdr3_aa: CASTRDSGTYNEQFF; v_call: TRBV6-1; d_call: -
cdr3_aa: CAWSLDRTYGYTF; v_call: TRBV30; d_call: TRBD1
cdr3_aa: CASSHTPGAGDTQYF; v_call: TRBV4-3; d_call: -
cdr3_aa: CASSLSGGDGANVLTF; v_call: TRBV7-2; d_call: -
cdr3_aa: CASSLGSPSTDTQYF; v_call: TRBV7-9; d_call: -
cdr3_aa: CASSLYSSPMNTGELFF; v_call: TRBV7-3; d_call: -
cdr3_aa: CASSLHGLGATNEKLFF; v_call: TRBV28; d_call: -
cdr3_aa: CASGLSFEAFF; v_call: TRBV28; d_call: -
cdr3_aa: CASSPASAYEQYF; v_call: TRBV14; d_call: -
cdr3_aa: CASGGNTEAFF; v_call: TRBV25-1; d_call: -
cdr3_aa: CASSLVLRQWYF; v_call: TRBV11-2; d_call: -
cdr3_aa: CASSTSGDRIYEQYF; v_call: TRBV7-9; d_call: -
cdr3_aa: CASSKGTGKPEQYF; v_call: TRBV5-6; d_call: TRBD1